These 20 T cell receptor beta chains came from one sample sequenced in a study of blood T cell repertoires in COVID-19. This table comes from immunoSEQ multiplex PCR, and its TCRdb copy is limited to in-frame clones, with some not included. The data show 76,000 or so clones, with under 95% seen just once and about 6% held by the top ten. Sequenced material: peripheral blood. These receptors all stem from a human donor in a cohort sampled during active COVID-19.

V gene TRBV30 combines with J gene TRBJ1-1; D is possibly TRBD1 (6 bases). Per germline, CDR1 GTSNPN and CDR2 SVGIG (reference sequence). The CDR3 is made up of 12 amino acids. Trimming shortened V by 5 bases and J by 8 bases, and 15 bases separated the two germline ends. CDR3: CAWGGQIIEAFF. The DNA of the CDR3 is TGTGCCTGGGGTGGACAGATCATCGAAGCTTTCTTT. Variable domain in full (rest from reference TRBV30 and TRBJ1-1): SQTIHQWPATLVQPVGSPLSLECTVEGTSNPNLYWYRQAAGRGLQLLFYSVGIGQISSEVPQNLSASRPQDRQFILSSKKLLLSDSGFYLCAWGGQIIEAFFGQGTRLTVV.

The chain uses TRBV20-1 and TRBJ2-5; D not certain. Trimming cost V 3 bases and J 2 bases, with 7 bases left between them. Germline V CDR1 and CDR2: DFQATT, SNEGSKA (reference sequence). The CDR3 loop spans 12 amino acids. DNA of the CDR3: TGCAGTGCTAGTAACCAGCAAGAGACCCAGTACTTC. Residues: CSASNQQETQYF.

This clone was counted once. A junction end diverges from the germline sequence, so it may reflect a read error. V is TRBV6-5 and J is TRBJ1-2; TRBD1 is a possible D gene (6 bases). Germline V gene data show CDR1 as MNHEY and CDR2 as SVGAGI. CDR3 length equals 15 residues. The DNA of the CDR3 is TGTGCCAGCAGTCACTCTGTCCAGGGGAAAAATGGCTACACCTTC. This encodes CASSHSVQGKNGYTF.

This chain connects TRBV30 to TRBJ2-7, with D possibly TRBD2 on 7 matching bases. V was shortened by 3 bases and J by 5 bases, with 23 bases between the two germline ends. The CDR3 has 16 residues. Germline CDR1 GTSNPN, CDR2 SVGIG (reference sequence). The CDR3, as DNA: TGTGCCTGGAGGGGGGGGCAGGCCTATATTAAGGACGAGCAGTACTTC. Protein product: CAWRGGQAYIKDEQYF.

This chain uses TRBV11-2 with TRBJ2-2; the match to TRBD1 covers 10 bases. Looked up from germline, CDR1 is SGHAT and CDR2 is FQNNGV. This CDR3 is built from 17 residues. With 5 bases clipped from V and 2 bases from J, the junction kept 8 bases outside the gene matches. CDR3 region: CASSNDRGRTNTGELFF. CDR3 DNA sequence: TGTGCCAGCAGCAACGACAGGGGGCGGACAAACACCGGGGAGCTGTTTTTT.

The chain recombines TRBV12-3 or TRBV12-4 with TRBJ2-7, with unresolved D. This CDR3 has 12 residues. V was cut by 5 bases and J by 5 bases, with 10 bases left in between. The CDR3 loop is CASSPRRNEQYF. Written as DNA, the CDR3 is TGTGCCAGCAGTCCTAGACGGAACGAGCAGTACTTC.

V gene TRBV12-3 or TRBV12-4 combines with J gene TRBJ1-6, with D possibly matching TRBD1 (6 bases). Trimming pared 7 bases from V and 9 bases from J, leaving 13 bases between. This CDR3 contains 13 residues. DNA of the CDR3: TGTGCCAGCACCCGGGGAGGGGGTTCACCCCTCCACTTT. Translated, it gives CASTRGGGSPLHF.

This chain joins TRBV5-1 and TRBJ1-1; 10 bases line up with TRBD1. Germline CDR1 is SGHRS and CDR2 is YFSETQ. The CDR3 loop spans 14 amino acids. V trimming: 7 bases; J trimming: 5 bases; junction bases outside the gene matches: 8. CDR3 sequence reads: CASSTGGLGTEAFF. The DNA for the CDR3 is TGCGCCAGCTCGACAGGGGGCTTAGGGACTGAAGCTTTCTTT. Drawing the rest from reference TRBV5-1 and TRBJ1-1, the complete variable domain is KAGVTQTPRYLIKTRGQQVTLSCSPISGHRSVSWYQQTPGQGLQFLFEYFSETQRNKGNFPGRFSGRQFSNSRSEMNVSTLELGDSALYLCASSTGGLGTEAFFGQGTRLTVV.

The V call is TRBV6-6, the J call TRBJ2-2, with D maybe TRBD1 (5 bases). This CDR3 has 13 residues. Trimming pared 8 bases from V and 4 bases from J, leaving 11 bases between. CDR1 and CDR2 (germline): MNHNY, SVGAGI (reference sequence). As DNA, the CDR3 is TGTGCCAGCGGCAGGGTGATCACCGGGGAGCTGTTTTTT. Translation: CASGRVITGELFF.

CDR3 DNA: TGCGCCAGCAGCGCGGGAGCGGGGGGGTTTGAGACCCAGTACTTC. The encoded protein is CASSAGAGGFETQYF. The rearrangement joins TRBV5-1 to TRBJ2-5, with 10 bases fitting TRBD2. Germline V CDR1 and CDR2: SGHRS, YFSETQ. The CDR3 has 15 residues. V was clipped by 4 bases and J by 5 bases; unmatched bases: 8.

The V gene is TRBV2, the J gene TRBJ2-3; 8 nucleotides agree with TRBD1. The CDR3 runs to 15 residues. Germline values: CDR1 SNHLY, CDR2 FYNNEI. Trimming at V came to 6 bases and at J to 5 bases, leaving 10 bases not matched to a gene. CDR3 bases: TGTGCCAGCAGGCCCCGGACAGGGCATGGAGATACGCAGTATTTT. It specifies CASRPRTGHGDTQYF. The variable domain in full, with the rest retrieved from reference TRBV2 and TRBJ2-3, is EPEVTQTPSHQVTQMGQEVILRCVPISNHLYFYWYRQILGQKVEFLVSFYNNEISEKSEIFDDQFSVERPDGSNFTLKIRSTKLEDSAMYFCASRPRTGHGDTQYFGPGTRLTVL.

The CDR3: CAIPGPSGAYDTQYF. The CDR3 DNA sequence: TGTGCCATCCCCGGCCCTAGCGGGGCATATGATACGCAGTATTTT. V is TRBV7-9 and J is TRBJ2-3, with 9 bases matching TRBD2. The trim removed 10 bases at V and 6 bases at J, leaving 14 bases unmatched. Germline CDR1 reads SEHNR; CDR2 reads FQNEAQ (reference sequence). The CDR3 has 15 residues.

The chain recombines TRBV7-3 with TRBJ1-1; no definite D call. Germline-derived CDR1 and CDR2 are SGHTA and FQGTGA. The CDR3 totals 13 residues. Trimming stripped 5 bases from V and 1 base from J, with 8 bases between. CDR3 region: CASSGNRNTEAFF. CDR3 DNA: TGTGCCAGCAGCGGAAACAGGAACACTGAAGCTTTCTTT.

The chain carries TRBV9 and TRBJ2-1, with TRBD1 matching over 8 bases. Germline trimming cut 4 bases from V and 5 bases from J; bases unmatched to any gene: 8. The CDR3 consists of 15 residues. The germline V gene encodes CDR1 SGDLS and CDR2 YYNGEE. The CDR3 DNA is TGTGCCAGCAGCATGACAGGGGCTTCGGACAATGAGCAGTTCTTC. It specifies CASSMTGASDNEQFF. The full variable domain, rest sourced from reference TRBV9 and TRBJ2-1, is DSGVTQTPKHLITATGQRVTLRCSPRSGDLSVYWYQQSLDQGLQFLIQYYNGEERAKGNILERFSAQQFPDLHSELNLSSLELGDSALYFCASSMTGASDNEQFFGPGTRLTVL.

The CDR3 nucleotides are TGTGCCAGCACCCCGGACAGCCTAAATCAGCCCCAGCATTTT. As protein: CASTPDSLNQPQHF. The chain carries TRBV21-1 and TRBJ1-5; the D call TRBD1 from the table was never checked on the DNA. TRBV21-1 represents a pseudogene. This CDR3 has 14 amino acids.

The chain carries TRBV27 and TRBJ2-2; TRBD2 might be the D (6 bases). Per germline, CDR1 MNHEY and CDR2 SMNVEV (reference sequence). Trimming left V 3 bases short and J 2 bases short, with 10 bases between. The CDR3 is made up of 15 amino acids. In DNA form, the CDR3 reads TGTGCCAGCAGTTTGGAGGGGACTAACACCGGGGAGCTGTTTTTT. Its translation is CASSLEGTNTGELFF.

This sequence joins TRBV6-6 and TRBJ2-7; D uncertain. This CDR3 contains 12 residues. Between the trimmed V and J ends, which lost 2 bases and 7 bases, there was a span of 9 bases. Germline values: CDR1 MNHNY, CDR2 SVGAGI (reference sequence). CDR3 nucleotide sequence: TGTGCCAGCAGTTACCCTGACGGGGAGCAGTACTTC. Its protein product is CASSYPDGEQYF.

The CDR3 bases are TGTGCCAGCAGCGTAGACCCGCGGTACGAGCAGTACTTC. Its protein is CASSVDPRYEQYF. The chain couples TRBV9 to TRBJ2-7, with D unresolved. Trimming stripped 0 bases from V and 4 bases from J, with 8 bases between. The CDR3 extends over 13 amino acids. Germline CDR1 is SGDLS and CDR2 is YYNGEE.

This rearrangement joins TRBV7-9 to TRBJ2-1, with unresolved D. CDR1 SEHNR and CDR2 FQNEAQ come from the germline V gene (reference sequence). With 5 bases removed from V and 5 bases from J, the gap between germline ends came to 7 bases. The CDR3 covers 12 residues. CDR3 loop: CASSPLNNEQFF. The CDR3 bases are TGTGCCAGCAGCCCACTCAACAATGAGCAGTTCTTC.

The chain is built from TRBV6-1 and TRBJ2-3; 7 bases map to TRBD1. Germline V gene sequence: CDR1 MNHNS, CDR2 SASEGT. Unmatched junction bases numbered 7, after V lost 3 bases and J lost 10 bases. The CDR3 runs to 13 residues. The CDR3 DNA follows: TGTGCCAGCAGTGAGGGGACAGTTTCCCCGCAGTATTTT. Translation gives CASSEGTVSPQYF.